A selection of T cell receptor beta chains follows, all from one sample in a study of cytomegalovirus exposure and HLA in healthy donors. Data came from immunoSEQ multiplex PCR; TCRdb stores just in-frame clones and leaves some out. This repertoire includes roughly 57,000 clones. Sequenced sample: PBMCs. The origin of the receptors is a man in his late teens or twenties in good health and CMV-seropositive. The CDR3 runs from the conserved cysteine through the conserved F or W. D genes are given only for firm matches. Not all rows give a size; the values are once, few, many and, for expanded clones, a class.

cdr3_aa cdr3_nt j_call d_call clone_size v_call
CASSQPSGRAYNEQFF TGCGCCAGCAGCCAACCCAGCGGGAGGGCGTACAATGAGCAGTTCTTC TRBJ2-1 TRBD2 medium-sized TRBV4-1
CASSFDSQETQYF TGTGCCAGCAGCTTCGACAGTCAAGAGACCCAGTACTTC TRBJ2-5 - - TRBV7-9
CASSEPTEQYF TGTGCCAGCAGTGAACCGACAGAGCAGTACTTC TRBJ2-7 - - TRBV6-1
CASSPGQGGKIVYGYTF TGTGCCAGCTCACCCGGACAGGGGGGAAAGATAGTTTATGGCTACACCTTC TRBJ1-2 TRBD1 - TRBV18
CASTKEHFVGNTGELFF TGTGCCAGCACTAAGGAGCACTTTGTGGGGAACACCGGGGAGCTGTTTTTT TRBJ2-2 - medium-sized TRBV2
CASSLFLGPYEQYF TGCGCCAGCAGCTTGTTCCTAGGCCCCTACGAGCAGTACTTC TRBJ2-7 - - TRBV5-1
CASSESWTSGPYEQYF TGCGCCAGCAGTGAAAGTTGGACTAGCGGACCTTACGAGCAGTACTTC TRBJ2-7 TRBD2 - TRBV10-2
CASSLANGASVQETQYF TGCGCCAGCAGCTTGGCCAATGGGGCTAGCGTACAAGAGACCCAGTACTTC TRBJ2-5 - - TRBV5-1
CSGRRSGEQYF TGCAGTGGGCGAAGATCCGGAGAGCAGTACTTC TRBJ2-5 - - TRBV20-1
CASSSNPGGDTEAFF TGCGCCAGCAGCTCAAACCCCGGAGGGGACACTGAAGCTTTCTTT TRBJ1-1 - - TRBV5-1
CASSPLGEREKKQYF TGTGCCAGCAGCCCCCTCGGGGAGCGTGAAAAGAAGCAGTACTTC TRBJ2-5 - - TRBV7-9
CSVEGGVLETQYF TGCAGCGTTGAAGGTGGAGTCCTGGAGACCCAGTACTTC TRBJ2-5 - - TRBV29-1
CASSPDREGQPQHF TGTGCCAGCAGCCCTGACAGGGAAGGGCAGCCCCAGCATTTT TRBJ1-5 TRBD1 - TRBV6-1
CSVSLQGAREKLFF TGCAGCGTCAGCCTACAGGGGGCACGGGAAAAACTGTTTTTT TRBJ1-4 TRBD1 - TRBV29-1
CAWSTEHASDTQYF TGTGCCTGGAGTACAGAGCACGCCTCCGATACGCAGTATTTT TRBJ2-3 - - TRBV30
CASKGDGQETQYF TGTGCCAGTAAGGGGGATGGCCAAGAGACCCAGTACTTC TRBJ2-5 - - TRBV19
CASSPRIRSYEQYF TGTGCCAGCAGCCCCAGGATCCGATCCTACGAGCAGTACTTC TRBJ2-7 - - TRBV11-3
CASSLGTGGPYEQYF TGTGCCAGCAGCCTCGGGACAGGGGGGCCCTACGAGCAGTACTTC TRBJ2-7 TRBD1 - TRBV7-9
CASAAGTGYEQFF TGTGCCAGCGCCGCCGGGACAGGCTATGAGCAGTTCTTC TRBJ2-1 TRBD1 - TRBV2
CASSGETGGYEQYF TGTGCCAGCAGTGGAGAGACAGGGGGCTACGAGCAGTACTTC TRBJ2-7 TRBD1 - TRBV6-5
CASSRREGTDTQYF TGTGCCAGTAGTAGGCGGGAAGGCACAGATACGCAGTATTTT TRBJ2-3 - - TRBV19
CASSPGTSGNEQFF TGTGCCAGTAGTCCAGGGACTAGCGGCAATGAGCAGTTCTTC TRBJ2-1 TRBD2 - TRBV19
CASSMSSNQPQHF TGTGCCAGTAGTATGAGCAGCAATCAGCCCCAGCATTTT TRBJ1-5 - - TRBV19
CASLLGGRGYGYTF TGTGCCAGCCTTCTGGGCGGGCGAGGCTATGGCTACACCTTC TRBJ1-2 - - TRBV2
CASSSRDRGSADTQYF TGTGCCAGCAGCTCCCGGGACAGGGGGTCCGCAGATACGCAGTATTTT TRBJ2-3 TRBD1 - TRBV5-6
CASSENGYEQYF TGTGCCAGCAGTGAAAACGGCTACGAGCAGTACTTC TRBJ2-7 - - TRBV25-1
CASSESTGRNTIYF TGTGCCAGCAGTGAGTCCACAGGTAGAAACACCATATATTTT TRBJ1-3 - - TRBV2
CASSGRGTSVYEQYF TGTGCCAGCAGTGGCCGCGGGACTAGCGTTTACGAGCAGTACTTC TRBJ2-7 TRBD2 - TRBV2
CASSFEGLTGETQYF TGTGCCAGCAGCTTCGAGGGCCTGACGGGAGAGACCCAGTACTTC TRBJ2-5 - - TRBV5-8
CASSEVGQPQHF TGTGCCAGCAGTGAAGTCGGTCAGCCCCAGCATTTT TRBJ1-5 - - TRBV6-1
CASSSGNTGELFF TGTGCCAGCAGTAGCGGGAACACCGGGGAGCTGTTTTTT TRBJ2-2 - - TRBV6-4
CASSLIIPTYLSYNEQFF TGTGCCAGCAGCCTTATCATCCCAACCTACCTCTCCTACAATGAGCAGTTCTTC TRBJ2-1 - - TRBV7-6
CARSLAPAGNQPQHF TGTGCCAGAAGCTTGGCCCCCGCAGGGAATCAGCCCCAGCATTTT TRBJ1-5 - - TRBV5-3
CASSLEAETYEQYF TGTGCCAGCAGCTTAGAGGCAGAAACCTACGAGCAGTACTTC TRBJ2-7 - - TRBV11-3
CASGIETGHEQYF TGTGCCAGTGGTATTGAGACAGGGCACGAGCAGTACTTC TRBJ2-7 TRBD1 - TRBV19
CASSERGRTEKLFF TGTGCCAGCAGTGAGCGGGGTAGGACCGAAAAACTGTTTTTT TRBJ1-4 - - TRBV2
CASSLLDFNTEAFF TGTGCCAGCAGCTTACTAGATTTTAACACTGAAGCTTTCTTT TRBJ1-1 - - TRBV7-9
CASSFILAGDTGELFF TGCGCCAGCAGCTTTATACTAGCGGGAGACACCGGGGAGCTGTTTTTT TRBJ2-2 TRBD2 - TRBV5-1
CASSEPGTGHQPQHF TGTGCCAGCAGTGAACCCGGGACAGGGCATCAGCCCCAGCATTTT TRBJ1-5 TRBD1 - TRBV25-1
CASSSAASLNNEQFF TGTGCCAGCAGTTCAGCGGCCAGTTTAAACAATGAGCAGTTCTTC TRBJ2-1 - - TRBV28
CASSPNQETQYF TGTGCCAGCTCACCCAACCAAGAGACCCAGTACTTC TRBJ2-5 - - TRBV18
CASSIRLSGGGEAFF TGTGCCAGTAGTATTCGGCTCTCGGGGGGCGGTGAAGCTTTCTTT TRBJ1-1 - - TRBV19